The 11 T cell receptor beta chains given below trace back to one sample, sequenced in a study of cytotoxic CD8 clonotypes in ibrutinib-treated CLL. Measured with immunoSEQ multiplex PCR; TCRdb has only the in-frame clones, and not every one. The sample includes approximately 340,000 clones, 67% of them seen just once. The material sequenced was PBMCs, taken after 36 months of ibrutinib treatment. The receptor source for this set is a human donor with chronic lymphocytic leukemia.

The chain has TRBV27 and TRBJ2-2, with D unclear. Between the trimmed V and J ends, which lost 5 bases and 1 base, there was a span of 8 bases. The CDR3 is 14 amino acids. Per the germline V gene, CDR1 is MNHEY and CDR2 is SMNVEV (reference sequence). This CDR3 reads CASSILLNTGELFF. The CDR3 DNA is TGTGCCAGCAGTATCCTACTGAACACCGGGGAGCTGTTTTTT.

The chain combines TRBV15 with TRBJ2-1; D unresolved. CDR1 and CDR2 from the germline V gene are LNHNV and YYDKDF (reference sequence). V was cut by 0 bases and J by 6 bases, with 12 bases left in between. The CDR3 length is 15 residues. The CDR3 region is CATSRDPVGRNEQFF. DNA for the CDR3: TGTGCCACCAGCAGAGACCCGGTCGGACGCAATGAGCAGTTCTTC.

This clone was found once. This chain uses TRBV7-6 with TRBJ2-5; 9 nucleotides match TRBD2. Germline V gives CDR1 SGHVS, CDR2 FNYEAQ. The CDR3 runs to 16 residues. The V and J ends lost 2 bases and 5 bases, in that order; junction bases with no gene match: 9. The CDR3 spells CASSLSEAGGTETQYF. CDR3 bases: TGTGCCAGCAGCTTATCAGAGGCGGGAGGGACGGAGACCCAGTACTTC. The entire variable domain, with the rest obtained from reference TRBV7-6 and TRBJ2-5, is as follows: GAGVSQSPRYKVTKRGQDVALRCDPISGHVSLYWYRQALGQGPEFLTYFNYEAQQDKSGLPNDRFSAERPEGSISTLTIQRTEQRDSAMYRCASSLSEAGGTETQYFGPGTRLLVL.

The rearrangement links TRBV6-1 to TRBJ1-6, with a weak D call TRBD1 (6 bases). V lost 6 bases, J lost 10 bases, and 7 bases lay in between. Looked up from germline, CDR1 is MNHNS and CDR2 is SASEGT. This CDR3 is built from 11 residues. The DNA for the CDR3 is TGTGCCAGCAGAGGGGGATCACCCCTCCACTTT. Amino acids: CASRGGSPLHF.

The V call is TRBV5-1, the J call TRBJ2-2; the D is unclear. From germline, CDR1 is SGHRS and CDR2 YFSETQ. Trimming stripped 3 bases from V and 0 bases from J, with 9 bases between. The CDR3 extends over 15 amino acids. This CDR3 is CASSSRQTNTGELFF. For the CDR3, the DNA is TGCGCCAGCAGCTCTCGACAAACGAACACCGGGGAGCTGTTTTTT.

The rearrangement links TRBV4-1 to TRBJ2-1, with 8 bases fitting TRBD2. After removal of 7 bases from V and 0 bases from J, the junction contained 8 bases not matched to a gene. The CDR3 extends over 16 amino acids. Germline CDR1 MGHRA, CDR2 YSYEKL. This chain's CDR3 is CASKVERGSSYNEQFF. For the CDR3, the DNA is TGCGCCAGCAAGGTTGAGCGGGGGAGCTCCTACAATGAGCAGTTCTTC.

The rearrangement joins TRBV27 to TRBJ2-3; 11 bases are a match to TRBD2. This CDR3 has 17 residues. V trimming: 2 bases; J trimming: 0 bases; junction bases outside the gene matches: 4. Per germline, CDR1 MNHEY and CDR2 SMNVEV (reference sequence). CDR3 in amino acids: CASSLLAGGSSTDTQYF. The CDR3 DNA follows: TGTGCCAGCAGTTTACTAGCGGGAGGATCTAGCACAGATACGCAGTATTTT.

J is TRBJ1-1 and V is TRBV15; D not resolved. Germline CDR1 is LNHNV and CDR2 is YYDKDF (reference sequence). V was clipped by 1 base and J by 2 bases, with 5 bases between them. This CDR3 region has 13 residues. CDR3 sequence: CATSRVGNTEAFF. The CDR3 coding sequence is TGTGCCACCAGCAGAGTGGGCAACACTGAAGCTTTCTTT. The variable domain in full, with the rest retrieved from reference TRBV15 and TRBJ1-1, is DAMVIQNPRYQVTQFGKPVTLSCSQTLNHNVMYWYQQKSSQAPKLLFHYYDKDFNNEADTPDNFQSRRPNTSFCFLDIRSPGLGDTAMYLCATSRVGNTEAFFGQGTRLTVV.

The V and J genes are TRBV6-5 and TRBJ2-5; D uncertain. The CDR3 is 14 amino acids. The germline V gene has CDR1 MNHEY and CDR2 SVGAGI. The germline V and J ends were trimmed by 4 bases and 5 bases, with 14 bases remaining between them. The CDR3 sequence: CASSSPATAETQYF. The CDR3 DNA follows: TGTGCCAGCAGTTCCCCGGCCACGGCTGAGACCCAGTACTTC.

To note about this clone: This may stem from a read error, because a much larger clone lies one nucleotide away. The same CDR3 also results from other DNA sequences found in this sample. The chain couples TRBV28 to TRBJ2-7; D remains ambiguous. Germline V lookup: CDR1 MDHEN, CDR2 SYDVKM. This CDR3 has 10 residues. The V and J ends lost 5 bases and 3 bases respectively, with 2 bases between them. The CDR3 DNA reads as TGTGCCAGCAGTGACTACGAGCAGTACTTC. Translated: CASSDYEQYF.

This clone appeared a single time. The genes are TRBV25-1 and TRBJ1-3; no definite D call. Germline V lookup: CDR1 MGHDK, CDR2 SYGVNS. The ends were cut back, 5 bases at V and 3 bases at J, with 8 bases in the middle. CDR3 length: 13 amino acids. CDR3 DNA: TGTGCCAGCAGTCGACCAGGTGGAAACACCATATATTTT. It yields the protein CASSRPGGNTIYF. Combining the CDR3 with reference TRBV25-1 and TRBJ1-3 gives the whole variable domain EADIYQTPRYLVIGTGKKITLECSQTMGHDKMYWYQQDPGMELHLIHYSYGVNSTEKGDLSSESTVSRIRTEHFPLTLESARPSHTSQYLCASSRPGGNTIYFGEGSWLTVV.